The 27 T cell receptor beta chains reported below all come from one sample, sequenced in a study of beta chain features in type 1 diabetes. Regarding the study as a whole: All four CD4+ subsets of Type 1 diabetes patients contained TCRB CDR3s that were moderately but significantly shorter.

These receptors' antigens are unknown. Every isolated RNA sample was fully reverse transcribed, so sequencing captured expressed TCRB transcripts. Measured with immunoSEQ multiplex PCR; TCRdb has only the in-frame clones, and not every one. The sample has about 710,000 clones, about 14% seen once. The sequencing input was naive CD4+ T cells from blood. These receptors were obtained from a man between 18 and 29 years old with type 1 diabetes.

This clone was seen a few times. The genes are TRBV4-3 and TRBJ1-1; 11 bases match TRBD1. J was trimmed by 1 base and V by 0 bases; bases with no gene match: 7. The germline gives CDR1 LGHNA, CDR2 YSLEER. This CDR3 contains 18 residues. For the CDR3, the DNA is TGCGCCAGCAGCCAAGAATGGGGACAGGGGGTTCGGAACACTGAAGCTTTCTTT. It encodes CASSQEWGQGVRNTEAFF.

The chain carries TRBV30 and TRBJ2-1; TRBD2 aligns across 12 bases. The CDR3 extends over 16 amino acids. Germline V gene lookup returns CDR1 GTSNPN and CDR2 SVGIG (reference sequence). V shed 0 bases, J shed 6 bases, and the junction held 6 bases outside the gene matches. Written as DNA, the CDR3 is TGTGCCTGGAGTGTAACTAGCGGGAGGTTTCGCAATGAGCAGTTCTTC. Translated: CAWSVTSGRFRNEQFF.

The chain links TRBV9 to TRBJ1-1; D ambiguous. The CDR3 length is 11 residues. With 7 bases removed from V and 6 bases from J, the gap between germline ends came to 10 bases. Germline CDR1 reads SGDLS; CDR2 reads YYNGEE. In DNA form, the CDR3 reads TGTGCCAGCGGGGTCGATTCTGAAGCTTTCTTT. It yields the protein CASGVDSEAFF. The whole variable domain, remainder taken from reference TRBV9 and TRBJ1-1, is DSGVTQTPKHLITATGQRVTLRCSPRSGDLSVYWYQQSLDQGLQFLIQYYNGEERAKGNILERFSAQQFPDLHSELNLSSLELGDSALYFCASGVDSEAFFGQGTRLTVV.

With respect to this clone: The sample has other DNA sequences that encode this CDR3 too. The chain couples TRBV7-2 to TRBJ2-7; 9 positions agree with TRBD1. The CDR3 length is 14 residues. With V trimmed by 5 bases and J by 2 bases, 4 bases remained unmatched. CDR1 SGHTA and CDR2 FQGNSA come from the germline V gene. CDR3 residues: CASSQGQGTYEQYF. The DNA for the CDR3 is TGTGCCAGCAGCCAGGGACAGGGAACCTACGAGCAGTACTTC.

This sequence joins TRBV2 and TRBJ2-1; D call uncertain. V was trimmed by 7 bases and J by 0 bases, leaving 10 bases between them. The CDR3 covers 14 residues. Germline V gene data show CDR1 as SNHLY and CDR2 as FYNNEI. The CDR3 here is CASIASASYNEQFF. The CDR3 coding sequence is TGTGCCAGCATTGCCTCCGCCTCCTACAATGAGCAGTTCTTC.

The chain links TRBV19 to TRBJ2-2; D possibly matches TRBD1 or TRBD2 (6 bases each). Per the germline V gene, CDR1 is LNHDA and CDR2 is SQIVND (reference sequence). The CDR3 has 14 residues. The V and J ends lost 11 bases and 0 bases respectively, with 13 bases between them. The CDR3 sequence is CASRGDTNTGELFF. DNA of the CDR3: TGTGCCTCGAGGGGGGATACGAACACCGGGGAGCTGTTTTTT.

A few counts support this clone. This chain joins TRBV9 and TRBJ2-3, with 10 bases matching TRBD1. Germline V gene lookup returns CDR1 SGDLS and CDR2 YYNGEE. After removal of 0 bases from V and 4 bases from J, the junction contained 5 bases not matched to a gene. CDR3 length equals 16 residues. The CDR3 sequence: CASSVVGTGVADTQYF. For the CDR3, the DNA is TGTGCCAGCAGCGTAGTAGGGACAGGGGTCGCAGATACGCAGTATTTT.

The V gene is TRBV28, the J gene TRBJ2-7, with D possibly TRBD1 on 6 matching bases. The germline CDR1 and CDR2 sequences are MDHEN and SYDVKM. V was clipped by 3 bases and J by 5 bases, with 14 bases between them. The CDR3 is 14 residues long. CDR3 protein: CASSFYTGPHEQYF. The DNA of the CDR3 is TGTGCCAGCAGTTTCTACACAGGGCCCCACGAGCAGTACTTC. The whole variable domain, remainder taken from reference TRBV28 and TRBJ2-7, is DVKVTQSSRYLVKRTGEKVFLECVQDMDHENMFWYRQDPGLGLRLIYFSYDVKMKEKGDIPEGYSVSREKKERFSLILESASTNQTSMYLCASSFYTGPHEQYFGPGTRLTVT.

This chain connects TRBV30 to TRBJ2-7, with TRBD1 matching over 10 bases. The CDR3 length is 13 residues. In germline, CDR1 is GTSNPN, CDR2 SVGIG (reference sequence). Losses at the gene ends were 5 bases for V and 2 bases for J; bases not matched to a gene: 3. The chain's CDR3 is CAWGTGVPYEQYF. The CDR3 DNA reads TGTGCCTGGGGGACAGGGGTCCCCTACGAGCAGTACTTC.

This clone was observed a handful of times. This chain links TRBV9 with TRBJ2-2; 7 nucleotides line up with TRBD1. The CDR3 loop spans 15 amino acids. Germline V gene data show CDR1 as SGDLS and CDR2 as YYNGEE. The J segment lost 6 bases and the V segment lost 3 bases, leaving 8 bases of the junction unmatched. The CDR3 DNA sequence: TGTGCCAGCAGCGAGAGACAGGGATCCCCCGGGGAGCTGTTTTTT. Residues: CASSERQGSPGELFF.

The V gene is TRBV5-6, the J gene TRBJ2-1; 11 bases map to TRBD2. The CDR3 runs 15 residues. Trimming removed 4 bases from V and 2 bases from J; junction bases left unmatched: 2. CDR1 and CDR2 from the germline V gene are SGHDT and YYEEEE. CDR3 nucleotides: TGTGCCAGCAGCGTACTAGCGGGGGCCTACAATGAGCAGTTCTTC. Protein: CASSVLAGAYNEQFF.

This clone was seen a few times. The rearrangement joins TRBV5-1 to TRBJ2-4, with a tentative D call TRBD2 (5 bases). Germline lookup yields CDR1 SGHRS and CDR2 YFSETQ. The V gene lost 1 base and the J gene lost 4 bases, with 18 bases spanning the gap. The CDR3 runs 17 residues. The CDR3 sequence is CASSLSEGGLPKNIQYF. The DNA for the CDR3 is TGCGCCAGCAGCTTGAGTGAGGGTGGGCTACCGAAAAACATTCAGTACTTC.

V gene TRBV7-9 combines with J gene TRBJ2-2; 7 bases agree with TRBD1. Germline CDR1 reads SEHNR; CDR2 reads FQNEAQ (reference sequence). The CDR3 is 17 amino acids. V lost 5 bases, J lost 4 bases, and 13 bases stayed unmatched. The CDR3 reads CASSGFKTGIPTGELFF. The CDR3 coding sequence is TGTGCCAGCAGCGGCTTCAAGACAGGGATTCCCACCGGGGAGCTGTTTTTT.

This chain links TRBV7-3 with TRBJ1-1, with D tentatively TRBD1 (5 bases). The V gene lost 6 bases and the J gene lost 4 bases, with 12 bases spanning the gap. Per the germline V gene, CDR1 is SGHTA and CDR2 is FQGTGA. The CDR3 totals 13 residues. The CDR3 DNA follows: TGTGCCAGCAGGCCGGCTGGGGGCACTGAAGCTTTCTTT. Protein product: CASRPAGGTEAFF.

This clone was seen more than once but under ten times. The chain recombines TRBV7-9 with TRBJ2-2; TRBD2 might be the D (6 bases). V lost 5 bases to trimming and J lost 0 bases, with 10 bases between them. The CDR3 has 15 amino acids. Per germline, CDR1 SEHNR and CDR2 FQNEAQ (reference sequence). The CDR3 DNA follows: TGTGCCAGCAGCGCCGGGAGTTCGAACACCGGGGAGCTGTTTTTT. It yields the protein CASSAGSSNTGELFF. Using reference TRBV7-9 and TRBJ2-2 for the parts outside the CDR3, the full variable domain is DTGVSQNPRHKITKRGQNVTFRCDPISEHNRLYWYRQTLGQGPEFLTYFQNEAQLEKSRLLSDRFSAERPKGSFSTLEIQRTEQGDSAMYLCASSAGSSNTGELFFGEGSRLTVL.

This clone was recorded once. The CDR3 protein is CASSSRTGMNTEAFF. CDR3 DNA: TGTGCCAGCAGTTCCCGGACAGGGATGAACACTGAAGCTTTCTTT. This rearrangement joins TRBV6-5 to TRBJ1-1; 8 bases map to TRBD1. The CDR3 covers 15 residues. CDR1 MNHEY and CDR2 SVGAGI come from the germline V gene. V lost 4 bases and J lost 0; bases outside the gene matches: 4.

This clone was found a few times. V gene TRBV30 combines with J gene TRBJ2-1; 8 nucleotides line up with TRBD2. Germline-derived CDR1 and CDR2 are GTSNPN and SVGIG (reference sequence). The J segment lost 8 bases and the V segment lost 3 bases, leaving 18 bases of the junction unmatched. The CDR3 is made up of 17 amino acids. DNA for the CDR3: TGTGCCTGGAGGACAGTAGGAACGGGAGGGCGCGTTGATGAGCAGTTCTTC. Amino acids: CAWRTVGTGGRVDEQFF. Supplemented by reference TRBV30 and TRBJ2-1, the full variable domain reads SQTIHQWPATLVQPVGSPLSLECTVEGTSNPNLYWYRQAAGRGLQLLFYSVGIGQISSEVPQNLSASRPQDRQFILSSKKLLLSDSGFYLCAWRTVGTGGRVDEQFFGPGTRLTVL.

The chain recombines TRBV10-3 with TRBJ1-2, with a weak D call TRBD1 (6 bases). The CDR3 has 14 residues. V was trimmed by 10 bases and J by 7 bases, leaving 22 bases between them. Germline V lookup: CDR1 ENHRY, CDR2 SYGVKD. The CDR3 nucleotides read TGTGCCACCATCCCAGCCCTCGGGGGGCTTGGCTACACCTTC. It specifies CATIPALGGLGYTF.

This clone appeared a few times. CDR3 nucleotide sequence: TGTGCCAGCAGCGCTCTTGGAACTGAAGCTTTCTTT. Protein: CASSALGTEAFF. This chain uses TRBV7-9 with TRBJ1-1; D is undetermined. Trimming took 5 bases from V and 5 from J, leaving 9 bases between them. Germline CDR1 SEHNR, CDR2 FQNEAQ (reference sequence). This CDR3 spans 12 amino acids.

This clone was detected a few times. The chain links TRBV9 to TRBJ2-1; 10 bases are shared with TRBD2. V was pared by 0 bases and J by 8 bases, with 5 bases of the junction left unmatched. The CDR3 is made up of 15 amino acids. Germline-derived CDR1 and CDR2 are SGDLS and YYNGEE. The CDR3 DNA sequence: TGTGCCAGCAGCGTAGTGACTAGCGGGTTCGATGAGCAGTTCTTC. Amino acids: CASSVVTSGFDEQFF.

This chain links TRBV18 with TRBJ1-4; tentatively, D is TRBD1 (5 bases). Deletions cut 2 bases from V and 6 bases from J, with 16 bases between. The CDR3 has 16 amino acids. CDR1 is KGHSH, CDR2 LQKENI, per germline. CDR3 in DNA: TGTGCCAGCTCACCAACGGCCGGGACCCTGGATGAAAAACTGTTTTTT. This codes for CASSPTAGTLDEKLFF.

There are a few counts of this clone. The chain couples TRBV12-5 to TRBJ2-7; D is perhaps TRBD1 or TRBD2 (6 bases each). This CDR3 contains 18 residues. From germline, CDR1 is LGHNT and CDR2 FRNRAP. V lost 2 bases, J lost 7 bases, and 27 bases lay in between. CDR3 DNA sequence: TGTGCTAGTGGTTTGCCTTCGGACGGGGGCGGTGTGTTGGGTGAGCAGTACTTC. Its protein product is CASGLPSDGGGVLGEQYF. The full variable domain, in which reference TRBV12-5 and TRBJ2-7 provide the parts outside the CDR3, is DARVTQTPRHKVTEMGQEVTMRCQPILGHNTVFWYRQTMMQGLELLAYFRNRAPLDDSGMPKDRFSAEMPDATLATLKIQPSEPRDSAVYFCASGLPSDGGGVLGEQYFGPGTRLTVT.

J is TRBJ2-6 and V is TRBV7-6; D gene uncertain. The V end lost 1 base, the J end lost 0 bases, and 10 bases lay between the germline ends. This CDR3 has 17 residues. CDR1 SGHVS and CDR2 FNYEAQ come from the germline V gene. DNA of the CDR3: TGTGCCAGCAGCTTAGTCCCCGGAAGCTCTGGGGCCAACGTCCTGACTTTC. Encoded protein: CASSLVPGSSGANVLTF.

The chain joins TRBV6-5 to TRBJ1-1; D may be TRBD1 (5 bases). The CDR3 loop spans 13 amino acids. The germline V gene encodes CDR1 MNHEY and CDR2 SVGAGI. Between the trimmed V and J ends, which lost 7 bases and 5 bases, there was a span of 14 bases. DNA of the CDR3: TGTGCCAGCAAGCGAGGGGTTGGGACTGAAGCTTTCTTT. Translated: CASKRGVGTEAFF.

This chain links TRBV7-9 with TRBJ2-7, with D perhaps matching TRBD1 (5 bases). The CDR3 is 12 amino acids. Germline V gene sequence: CDR1 SEHNR, CDR2 FQNEAQ (reference sequence). V was trimmed by 4 bases and J by 2 bases, leaving 6 bases between them. CDR3: CASSSGTYEQYF. The CDR3 DNA is TGTGCCAGCAGCTCAGGGACCTACGAGCAGTACTTC.

This clone was detected a few times. The chain employs TRBV6-1 and TRBJ2-5; weak D call: TRBD2 (6 bases). V lost 4 bases to trimming and J lost 2 bases, with 14 bases between them. CDR1 MNHNS and CDR2 SASEGT come from the germline V gene. CDR3 size: 15 residues. The CDR3 DNA follows: TGTGCCAGCAGTGGACACCGGGAGCTACAAGAGACCCAGTACTTC. Encoded protein: CASSGHRELQETQYF.

This clone appeared a few times. V and J are TRBV5-1 and TRBJ2-7, with D perhaps assigned TRBD1 or TRBD2 (5 bases each). With 2 bases removed from V and 5 bases from J, the gap between germline ends came to 14 bases. Germline V gene lookup returns CDR1 SGHRS and CDR2 YFSETQ. There are 14 residues in the CDR3. The CDR3 sequence: CASSFPGRGNEQYF. The DNA for the CDR3 is TGCGCCAGCAGCTTCCCGGGACGAGGGAACGAGCAGTACTTC.